This passage covers 25 T cell receptor beta chains from one sample sequenced in a study of T cell responses to AZD1222 COVID-19 vaccine. This table comes from immunoSEQ multiplex PCR, and its TCRdb copy is limited to in-frame clones, with some not included. The sample yields some 130,000 clones, approximately 86% seen once. The sequencing used peripheral blood, collected on day 0 of AZD1222 vaccination. The receptor source for this set is an adult in good health.

The chain uses TRBV12-5 and TRBJ1-3; 11 nucleotides line up with TRBD1. Trimming took 1 base from V and 2 from J; bases not matched to a gene: 1. The CDR3 covers 16 residues. From germline, CDR1 is LGHNT and CDR2 FRNRAP. The CDR3 region is CASGLGDRGAGNTIYF. The CDR3 bases are TGTGCTAGTGGTTTGGGGGACAGGGGGGCTGGAAACACCATATATTTT.

The chain couples TRBV19 to TRBJ2-1, with TRBD2 matching 10 bases. Germline lookup yields CDR1 LNHDA and CDR2 SQIVND (reference sequence). V was clipped by 6 bases and J by 1 base; unmatched bases: 9. The CDR3 is 17 amino acids. CDR3 sequence: CASRPTASGRSYNEQFF. Here the CDR3 DNA reads TGTGCCAGTAGACCGACCGCTAGCGGGAGATCCTACAATGAGCAGTTCTTC. The whole variable domain, remainder taken from reference TRBV19 and TRBJ2-1, is DGGITQSPKYLFRKEGQNVTLSCEQNLNHDAMYWYRQDPGQGLRLIYYSQIVNDFQKGDIAEGYSVSREKKESFPLTVTSAQKNPTAFYLCASRPTASGRSYNEQFFGPGTRLTVL.

The chain couples TRBV2 to TRBJ1-1; TRBD1 is a possible D gene (6 bases). Germline loops: CDR1 SNHLY, CDR2 FYNNEI. The V end was cut by 6 bases, the J end by 0 bases, with 17 bases between. This CDR3 region has 16 residues. The CDR3 loop is CASSKGGKWMNTEAFF. The CDR3 DNA reads TGTGCCAGCAGCAAAGGGGGAAAATGGATGAACACTGAAGCTTTCTTT.

The rearrangement joins TRBV9 to TRBJ2-2; TRBD1 matches at 7 bases. Looked up from germline, CDR1 is SGDLS and CDR2 is YYNGEE. The CDR3 covers 15 residues. Losses at the gene ends were 4 bases for V and 1 base for J; bases not matched to a gene: 4. CDR3 sequence reads: CASSPRQGNTGELFF. The CDR3 DNA reads TGTGCCAGCAGCCCCCGACAGGGGAACACCGGGGAGCTGTTTTTT. The full variable domain, its missing parts supplied by reference TRBV9 and TRBJ2-2, is DSGVTQTPKHLITATGQRVTLRCSPRSGDLSVYWYQQSLDQGLQFLIQYYNGEERAKGNILERFSAQQFPDLHSELNLSSLELGDSALYFCASSPRQGNTGELFFGEGSRLTVL.

CDR3 sequence reads: CSVSGAQTGNTIYF. The DNA of the CDR3 is TGCAGCGTCTCGGGGGCGCAAACTGGAAACACCATATATTTT. The chain recombines TRBV29-1 with TRBJ1-3; possibly TRBD1 for D (6 bases). This CDR3 contains 14 residues. Trimming removed 6 bases from V and 2 bases from J, with 14 bases in between. Germline V gene data show CDR1 as SQVTM and CDR2 as ANQGSEA.

CDR3 sequence: CAWSGGWGELFF. The CDR3 DNA follows: TGTGCCTGGAGTGGTGGTTGGGGGGAGCTGTTTTTT. The chain carries TRBV30 and TRBJ2-2, with D hard to call. Trimming took 1 base from V and 8 from J, leaving 8 bases between them. This CDR3 region has 12 residues. Germline V gene lookup returns CDR1 GTSNPN and CDR2 SVGIG (reference sequence).

The V and J genes are TRBV6-7 and TRBJ1-1; D remains unclear. Being an ORF, TRBV6-7 has a function that is uncertain. V was trimmed by 4 bases and J by 1 base, leaving 19 bases between them. The CDR3 extends over 17 amino acids. The CDR3 nucleotides are TGTGCCAGCAGTTGCCCTACTCCATTCCTCCCGAACACTGAAGCTTTCTTT. It encodes CASSCPTPFLPNTEAFF.

The rearrangement links TRBV6-2 or TRBV6-3 to TRBJ2-1, with TRBD2 matching 16 bases. The CDR3 contains 17 residues. Germline V gives CDR1 MNHEY, CDR2 SVGEGT. J was trimmed by 3 bases and V by 6 bases; bases with no gene match: 5. In DNA, the CDR3 is TGTGCCAGCAGCCTCGGGACTAGCGGGAGGGGCTACAATGAGCAGTTCTTC. Translation gives CASSLGTSGRGYNEQFF.

This chain joins TRBV18 and TRBJ1-5; D perhaps matches TRBD1 (5 bases). Germline V gene data show CDR1 as KGHSH and CDR2 as LQKENI. The CDR3 contains 14 residues. V shed 5 bases and J shed 1 base, with 9 bases lying between them. CDR3 bases: TGTGCCAGCTCAAGGGACGGGAGCAATCAGCCCCAGCATTTT. It translates to CASSRDGSNQPQHF.

The chain joins TRBV30 to TRBJ1-2; 7 nucleotides line up with TRBD1. Unmatched junction bases numbered 6, after V lost 2 bases and J lost 0 bases. In germline, CDR1 is GTSNPN, CDR2 SVGIG (reference sequence). The CDR3 spans 15 residues. The CDR3 loop reads CAWSSRTGANYGYTF. The CDR3 DNA follows: TGTGCCTGGAGTTCTCGCACAGGGGCTAACTATGGCTACACCTTC.

The J gene is TRBJ1-5, the V gene TRBV30; 10 bases line up with TRBD1. CDR3 length: 14 residues. With V trimmed by 1 base and J by 11 bases, 8 bases remained unmatched. Germline lookup yields CDR1 GTSNPN and CDR2 SVGIG (reference sequence). The DNA for the CDR3 is TGTGCCTGGAGTGCCGACAGGGGGCACCAGTCCCAGCATTTT. It yields the protein CAWSADRGHQSQHF.

The J gene is TRBJ2-5, the V gene TRBV10-3; tentative D call: TRBD2 (5 bases). CDR1 is ENHRY, CDR2 SYGVKD, per germline. Trimming took 0 bases from V and 7 from J, leaving 9 bases between them. This CDR3 has 13 amino acids. The CDR3 bases are TGTGCCATCAGTGAGTCGCATGCGGGGACCCAGTACTTC. Its translation is CAISESHAGTQYF.

This chain joins TRBV11-2 and TRBJ1-1; D is unresolved. The germline gives CDR1 SGHAT, CDR2 FQNNGV. This CDR3 is built from 15 residues. V lost 3 bases, J lost 5 bases, and 16 bases lay in between. The CDR3 sequence: CASSFLSEPGTEAFF. As DNA, the CDR3 is TGTGCCAGCAGCTTCCTAAGTGAACCCGGAACTGAAGCTTTCTTT.

J is TRBJ2-3 and V is TRBV6-1; D uncertain. The CDR3 runs 15 residues. In germline, CDR1 is MNHNS, CDR2 SASEGT. V dropped 1 base and J dropped 2 bases, with 10 bases sitting between them. The CDR3 region is CASSEGIGSTDTQYF. CDR3 DNA sequence: TGTGCCAGCAGTGAAGGGATAGGATCCACAGATACGCAGTATTTT.

The V gene is TRBV19, the J gene TRBJ2-1, with a possible D match to TRBD2 (6 bases). CDR1 and CDR2 (germline): LNHDA, SQIVND (reference sequence). Trimming removed 8 bases from V and 6 bases from J, with 20 bases in between. The length of the CDR3 is 15 residues. CDR3 in DNA: TGTGCCAGTGCCCTAGCGCCCGGGAGCCGCAATGAGCAGTTCTTC. This encodes CASALAPGSRNEQFF.

This chain uses TRBV7-3 with TRBJ2-2; 10 bases match TRBD2. Germline values: CDR1 SGHTA, CDR2 FQGTGA. The CDR3 totals 20 residues. J lost 5 bases, V lost 5 bases, and 20 bases had no gene match. The DNA for the CDR3 is TGTGCCAGCAGCCCCCTGGGCGGGCCTAGCGGGAGCTCGAGAACCGGGGAGCTGTTTTTT. This gives the protein CASSPLGGPSGSSRTGELFF. The full variable domain, with the rest looked up from reference TRBV7-3 and TRBJ2-2, is GAGVSQTPSNKVTEKGKYVELRCDPISGHTALYWYRQSLGQGPEFLIYFQGTGAADDSGLPNDRFFAVRPEGSVSTLKIQRTERGDSAVYLCASSPLGGPSGSSRTGELFFGEGSRLTVL.

This clone was detected only a few times. The genes are TRBV19 and TRBJ2-1; TRBD2 agrees at 10 bases. V lost 2 bases, J lost 8 bases, and 15 bases stayed unmatched. The CDR3 is 18 residues long. Germline V CDR1 and CDR2: LNHDA, SQIVND (reference sequence). CDR3 loop: CASSIKGASGSNVYEQFF. Here the CDR3 DNA reads TGTGCCAGTAGTATAAAGGGGGCTAGCGGGAGTAATGTGTATGAGCAGTTCTTC. The whole variable domain, filled in from reference TRBV19 and TRBJ2-1, reads DGGITQSPKYLFRKEGQNVTLSCEQNLNHDAMYWYRQDPGQGLRLIYYSQIVNDFQKGDIAEGYSVSREKKESFPLTVTSAQKNPTAFYLCASSIKGASGSNVYEQFFGPGTRLTVL.

The genes are TRBV28 and TRBJ2-7; D uncertain. Trimming cost V 8 bases and J 2 bases, with 22 bases left between them. Germline assignment: CDR1 MDHEN and CDR2 SYDVKM. This CDR3 spans 16 amino acids. The CDR3 region has the DNA TGTGCCAGCCGTCTAAGGGCGAGTCCCGGAACCTACGAGCAGTACTTC. Translated: CASRLRASPGTYEQYF.

The V and J genes are TRBV6-4 and TRBJ1-6; TRBD1 matches 9 bases. The CDR3 loop spans 15 amino acids. V was pared by 6 bases and J by 7 bases, with 7 bases of the junction left unmatched. Germline CDR1 MRHNA, CDR2 SNTAGT. This CDR3 reads CASSAGTGMNSPLHF. The CDR3 DNA sequence: TGTGCCAGCAGCGCCGGGACAGGGATGAATTCACCCCTCCACTTT.

The rearrangement joins TRBV19 to TRBJ1-1; D call uncertain. This CDR3 spans 16 amino acids. The germline V gene has CDR1 LNHDA and CDR2 SQIVND (reference sequence). Trimming took 4 bases from V and 3 from J, leaving 18 bases between them. For the CDR3, the DNA is TGTGCCAGTAGTAAGCTCTTGAGGGCGGGAGACACTGAAGCTTTCTTT. The encoded protein is CASSKLLRAGDTEAFF.

J is TRBJ2-7 and V is TRBV5-6, with TRBD1 as a possible D gene (6 bases). Trimming pared 4 bases from V and 2 bases from J, leaving 13 bases between. CDR3 length: 14 amino acids. Germline assignment: CDR1 SGHDT and CDR2 YYEEEE. In nucleotides, the CDR3 is TGTGCCAGCAGCGCCGACAGGCTCCCCTACGAGCAGTACTTC. Amino acids: CASSADRLPYEQYF.

This chain joins TRBV7-3 and TRBJ2-2, with 9 positions matching TRBD1. This CDR3 region has 18 residues. Trimming at V came to 0 bases and at J to 6 bases, leaving 11 bases not matched to a gene. Germline lookup yields CDR1 SGHTA and CDR2 FQGTGA. In DNA form, the CDR3 reads TGTGCCAGCAGCTTAACCTCGACCGGGACAGGGAGGGCCGGGGAGCTGTTTTTT. It encodes CASSLTSTGTGRAGELFF.

V and J are TRBV4-1 and TRBJ2-3; TRBD2 aligns across 8 bases. Germline V gene lookup returns CDR1 MGHRA and CDR2 YSYEKL. The CDR3 sequence is 15 residues long. The V gene end was trimmed by 4 bases and the J gene end by 2 bases; junction bases not matched to a gene: 5. This chain's CDR3 is CASSRTSTITDTQYF. The CDR3 region has the DNA TGCGCCAGCAGCCGGACTAGCACGATCACAGATACGCAGTATTTT.

The chain has TRBV18 and TRBJ2-4, with D possibly being TRBD2 (6 bases). CDR1 is KGHSH, CDR2 LQKENI, per germline. The V gene lost 2 bases and the J gene lost 5 bases, with 19 bases spanning the gap. The CDR3 covers 17 residues. The CDR3 nucleotides read TGTGCCAGCTCACCATCTTCGGGAGCCCCATGGGAAAACATTCAGTACTTC. It specifies CASSPSSGAPWENIQYF.

The V gene is TRBV3-1 (or the pseudogene TRBV3-2), the J gene TRBJ2-5; 11 nucleotides agree with TRBD1. With 4 bases clipped from V and 4 bases from J, the junction kept 2 bases outside the gene matches. Looked up from germline, CDR1 is LGHDT and CDR2 is YNNKEL (reference sequence). The CDR3 runs 14 residues. This CDR3 reads CASSRTGGRETQYF. DNA for the CDR3: TGTGCCAGCAGCCGGACAGGGGGCCGAGAGACCCAGTACTTC.